These T cell receptor beta chains were read from a single sample in a study of CD8 T cells in ankylosing spondylitis. Each CDR3 protein gets one entry after TCRdb re-called the 5' RACE reads with MiXCR. The table has fewer than 35,000 distinct CDR3 sequences, about 31% seen once. Material for sequencing was synovial fluid, either unsorted or a sorted T cell fraction (not recorded which). The receptors originated from a male donor with ankylosing spondylitis. Both conserved end residues are part of each CDR3. D genes are given only for firm matches.

d_gene	v_gene	CDR3aa
-	TRBV30	CAWSPETLSGELFF
TRBD2	TRBV2	CASGVSGGDNEQFF
-	TRBV9	CASSVGGESAYEQYF
-	TRBV7-8	CATASERSSYNEQFF
-	TRBV5-6	CASSSSLDGRRQETQYF
-	TRBV10-2	CASQGGMSTDTQYF
TRBD2	TRBV12-3/TRBV12-4	CASNIILSGRASEQFF
TRBD2	TRBV5-5	CASSQWTSGPREQYF
-	TRBV2	CATKGQPNTGELFF
TRBD2	TRBV2	CASSPTSGSSYEQYF
-	TRBV21-1	CASSTPRLASSSVAHEQFF
-	TRBV3-1	CASSRLTGHTEAFF
TRBD1	TRBV2	CASSGQGFFETQYF
-	TRBV29-1	CRDICSTIYEQYF
-	TRBV6-1	CASSEIPTNEKLFF
-	TRBV4-2	CASSPRGSEDHRGNTIYF
-	TRBV12-3/TRBV12-4	CASSHTYEQYF
TRBD1	TRBV12-3/TRBV12-4	CASSFGTADTIYF
-	TRBV29-1	CSVEGNTEAFF
TRBD2	TRBV12-3/TRBV12-4	CASSPGREVPYF
-	TRBV15	CATSRDYEQFF
TRBD2	TRBV6-1	CASTDGTSGGNEQFF
TRBD2	TRBV7-9	CASSPPAASGRVETQYF
TRBD1	TRBV24-1	CATSDLRGPDTQYF
-	TRBV7-9	CASSLRDLDTQYF
-	TRBV6-1	CASSKDGSRAKNIQYF
TRBD1	TRBV5-1	CASSFRGQVTDTQYF
TRBD2	TRBV20-1	CSARHGGRADGELFF
TRBD1	TRBV15	CATSRGWDRGGGYGYTF
TRBD2	TRBV27	CASSPGGAQYF
-	TRBV4-1	CASSQGVYLYSNQPQHF